Shown below are 5 T cell receptor beta chains from a single sample sequenced in a study of blood T cell repertoires in COVID-19. Sequencing used immunoSEQ multiplex PCR; TCRdb keeps in-frame clones, though not all of them. The sample lists 90,000 to 140,000 clones; roughly four fifths were seen once. Sequencing input: peripheral blood. Every receptor here comes from a woman over 75 with acute or convalescent COVID-19.

The chain combines TRBV28 with TRBJ2-7; 8 bases align to TRBD1. The CDR3 has 15 residues. J was trimmed by 1 base and V by 8 bases; bases with no gene match: 10. Germline assignment: CDR1 MDHEN and CDR2 SYDVKM. The CDR3 loop is CASAVLRQGSYEQYF. The CDR3 nucleotides are TGTGCCAGCGCCGTGCTAAGACAGGGGTCCTACGAGCAGTACTTC.

This chain joins TRBV11-2 and TRBJ2-5, with D perhaps TRBD1 (7 bases). Per the germline V gene, CDR1 is SGHAT and CDR2 is FQNNGV. The CDR3 runs to 15 residues. The V end lost 6 bases, the J end lost 2 bases, and 16 bases lay between the germline ends. The CDR3 DNA reads TGTGCCAGCAGGCGTGAGGGGGGACAGCAAGAGACCCAGTACTTC. Its translation: CASRREGGQQETQYF.

This clone appeared once. This sequence joins TRBV5-1 and TRBJ2-3, with 11 positions matching TRBD1. With 0 bases clipped from V and 4 bases from J, the junction kept 4 bases outside the gene matches. CDR1 and CDR2 from the germline V gene are SGHRS and YFSETQ. The CDR3 is 16 residues long. CDR3 nucleotide sequence: TGCGCCAGCAGCTTGGCGGGACAGGGGGGAGCAGATACGCAGTATTTT. Translating gives CASSLAGQGGADTQYF.

The chain is built from TRBV30 and TRBJ2-2; 8 nucleotides line up with TRBD2. V lost 4 bases, J lost 5 bases, and 9 bases stayed unmatched. The length of the CDR3 is 15 residues. The germline V gene encodes CDR1 GTSNPN and CDR2 SVGIG (reference sequence). CDR3 protein: CAWNTLRLATGELFF. In DNA form, the CDR3 reads TGTGCCTGGAATACCCTTCGACTAGCGACCGGGGAGCTGTTTTTT.

Notes on this clone: Its ends do not fully match the called genes, so a read error is possible. The rearrangement uses TRBV6-6 and TRBJ1-2; no reliable D call. Germline-derived CDR1 and CDR2 are MNHNY and SVGAGI (reference sequence). This CDR3 is built from 15 residues. CDR3 sequence (DNA): TGTGCCAGCAGTGACTCTACCACCCTGCGCTATGGCTACACCTTC. This encodes CASSDSTTLRYGYTF.